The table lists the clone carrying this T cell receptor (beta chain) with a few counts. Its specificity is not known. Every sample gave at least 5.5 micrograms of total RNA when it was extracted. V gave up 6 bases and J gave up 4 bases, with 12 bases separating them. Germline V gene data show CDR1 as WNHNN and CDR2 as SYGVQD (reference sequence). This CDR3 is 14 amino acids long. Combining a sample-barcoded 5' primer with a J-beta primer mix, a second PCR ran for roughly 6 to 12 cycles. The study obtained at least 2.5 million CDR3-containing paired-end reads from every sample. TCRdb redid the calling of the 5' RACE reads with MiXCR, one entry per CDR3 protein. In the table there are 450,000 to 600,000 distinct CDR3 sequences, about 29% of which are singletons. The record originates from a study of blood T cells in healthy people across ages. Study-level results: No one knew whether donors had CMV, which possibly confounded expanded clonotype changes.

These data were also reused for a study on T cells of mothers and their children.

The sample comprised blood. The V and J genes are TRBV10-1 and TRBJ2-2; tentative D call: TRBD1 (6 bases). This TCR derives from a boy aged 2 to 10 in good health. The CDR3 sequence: CASSPTGTTGELFF. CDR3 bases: TGCGCCAGCAGCCCGACAGGAACCACCGGGGAGCTGTTTTTT.